Sequencing of this TCR beta chain was carried out in a study of shared clonotypes between healthy human individuals. The study, taken as a whole, reports: All-four-donor shared clonotypes had higher generation probabilities than non-shared clonotypes did.

The CDR3 loop spans 14 amino acids. The V and J ends lost 7 bases and 3 bases, in that order; junction bases with no gene match: 10. Germline CDR1 is SQVTM and CDR2 is ANQGSEA. In regard to this clone: Antigen: not known. This CDR3 is also generated by other DNA sequences in the sample.

Measured with immunoSEQ multiplex PCR; TCRdb has only the in-frame clones, and not every one. In the table there are 2,500,000 or so clones, less than 95% of which are singletons. The source of this sequence is a man aged 18 to 30 in good health. Some clones in this sample may be carry-over from other donors' samples. V gene TRBV29-1 combines with J gene TRBJ2-3; 7 nucleotides line up with TRBD2. The source material was naive CD4+ T cells from PBMCs. Specified subset: CD45RA+ positively selected. CDR3: CSAAGLADTDTQYF. The CDR3 DNA follows: TGCAGCGCCGCCGGGCTAGCGGATACAGATACGCAGTATTTT.